Below are 13 T cell receptor beta chains sequenced from a single sample in a study of vaccination effects on CD4 cells after COVID-19. The assay was immunoSEQ multiplex PCR, and TCRdb's table has in-frame clones only and misses some. The sample lists some 22,000 clones; around 77% were seen once. Antigen-specific CD4+ T cells were first expanded with viral peptide pools by the ViraFEST assay and only then sequenced. Scientists isolated CD4+ T cells after a roughly nine-day culture period ended. Participants got two doses of BNT162b2 or mRNA-1273 vaccine. No antigen has been identified for these receptors. The sequences come from CD4+ T cells from PBMCs cultured with HCoV-NL63 spike peptides, collected after COVID-19 vaccination. The receptors stem from a human donor who received a COVID-19 vaccine.

The chain employs TRBV10-3 and TRBJ1-6; D remains unclear. The CDR3 has 12 amino acids. V was clipped by 4 bases and J by 7 bases, with 5 bases between them. Germline V gene lookup returns CDR1 ENHRY and CDR2 SYGVKD. CDR3 loop: CAISGGNSPLHF. CDR3 DNA sequence: TGTGCCATCAGTGGGGGAAATTCACCCCTCCACTTT.

The rearrangement joins TRBV7-9 to TRBJ2-5; D may be TRBD1 (6 bases). The germline V gene encodes CDR1 SEHNR and CDR2 FQNEAQ (reference sequence). Trimming removed 5 bases from V and 1 base from J, with 11 bases in between. CDR3 size: 14 residues. CDR3 DNA sequence: TGTGCCAGCAGCCCGGGACATTCCCAAGAGACCCAGTACTTC. Its protein product is CASSPGHSQETQYF. The full variable domain, its missing parts supplied by reference TRBV7-9 and TRBJ2-5, is DTGVSQNPRHKITKRGQNVTFRCDPISEHNRLYWYRQTLGQGPEFLTYFQNEAQLEKSRLLSDRFSAERPKGSFSTLEIQRTEQGDSAMYLCASSPGHSQETQYFGPGTRLLVL.

This chain joins TRBV6-2 or TRBV6-3 and TRBJ1-2; 7 bases agree with TRBD1. Losses at the gene ends were 6 bases for V and 3 bases for J; bases not matched to a gene: 13. This CDR3 has 16 amino acids. Germline CDR1 and CDR2: MNHEY and SVGEGT. This chain's CDR3 is CASSPVRGPFYYGYTF. The CDR3 coding sequence is TGTGCCAGCAGCCCGGTGAGGGGGCCGTTTTACTATGGCTACACCTTC.

This chain uses TRBV6-5 with TRBJ1-2; D is unclear. The CDR3 runs to 13 residues. V was trimmed by 2 bases and J by 0 bases, leaving 4 bases between them. CDR1 is MNHEY, CDR2 SVGAGI, per germline. The CDR3 loop is CASSYMSNYGYTF. The CDR3 DNA reads as TGTGCCAGCAGTTACATGTCTAACTATGGCTACACCTTC.

The chain has TRBV6-5 and TRBJ2-1; maybe TRBD1 (5 bases). The CDR3 covers 13 residues. V was pared by 3 bases and J by 5 bases, with 8 bases between. The germline gives CDR1 MNHEY, CDR2 SVGAGI. CDR3 protein: CASSYSGNNEQFF. The DNA for the CDR3 is TGTGCCAGCAGTTATTCAGGGAACAATGAGCAGTTCTTC.

This clone turned up a few times. The chain links TRBV4-2 to TRBJ2-1; 13 bases are a match to TRBD2. CDR3 size: 16 residues. The V segment lost 4 bases and the J segment 8 bases; nucleotides outside the gene matches: 8. Looked up from germline, CDR1 is LGHNA and CDR2 is YNFKEQ. CDR3 sequence (DNA): TGTGCCAGCAGCCCCCTGGGGACTAGCGGGGCAGATGAGCAGTTCTTC. It encodes CASSPLGTSGADEQFF.

The DNA for the CDR3 is TGTGCCAGCAGCTTCCCCGGGAACACTGAAGCTTTCTTT. This encodes CASSFPGNTEAFF. The chain employs TRBV11-2 and TRBJ1-1; D is undetermined. Trimming pared 3 bases from V and 1 base from J, leaving 6 bases between. Germline V lookup: CDR1 SGHAT, CDR2 FQNNGV. CDR3 length: 13 residues. Variable domain in full (rest from reference TRBV11-2 and TRBJ1-1): EAGVAQSPRYKIIEKRQSVAFWCNPISGHATLYWYQQILGQGPKLLIQFQNNGVVDDSQLPKDRFSAERLKGVDSTLKIQPAKLEDSAVYLCASSFPGNTEAFFGQGTRLTVV.

CDR3: CASSIGQGDSGELFF. In DNA form, the CDR3 reads TGTGCCAGCAGCATCGGACAGGGGGATTCCGGGGAGCTGTTTTTT. V is TRBV11-2 and J is TRBJ2-2; 10 bases line up with TRBD1. Germline V gene sequence: CDR1 SGHAT, CDR2 FQNNGV. This CDR3 has 15 amino acids. Trimming removed 5 bases from V and 6 bases from J; junction bases left unmatched: 6.

This sequence joins TRBV5-6 and TRBJ1-5, with TRBD1 matching over 7 bases. The ends lost 4 bases at V and 2 bases at J; junction bases unmatched: 3. Germline lookup yields CDR1 SGHDT and CDR2 YYEEEE. The CDR3 length is 14 residues. This CDR3 is CASSKGQGNQPQHF. In DNA, the CDR3 is TGTGCCAGCAGCAAAGGACAGGGCAATCAGCCCCAGCATTTT.

V usage is TRBV29-1 and J usage is TRBJ1-1; D not resolved. The germline CDR1 and CDR2 sequences are SQVTM and ANQGSEA. The CDR3 is 15 residues long. V was clipped by 4 bases and J by 0 bases, with 15 bases between them. CDR3 amino acids: CSVVGIGGVNTEAFF. In nucleotides, the CDR3 is TGCAGCGTTGTCGGTATTGGCGGAGTGAACACTGAAGCTTTCTTT.

This chain connects TRBV24-1 to TRBJ1-5, with 11 bases identical to TRBD1. This CDR3 region has 17 residues. J gave up 2 bases and V 2 bases, and 4 bases lay outside the gene matches. Germline CDR1 reads KGHDR; CDR2 reads SFDVKD. The CDR3 spells CATSDSGQGVGNQPQHF. The CDR3 DNA reads as TGTGCCACCAGTGATTCGGGACAGGGGGTTGGCAATCAGCCCCAGCATTTT.

The gene calls are TRBV5-1 and TRBJ2-3; 10 nucleotides agree with TRBD2. The CDR3 is 17 amino acids. CDR1 SGHRS and CDR2 YFSETQ come from the germline V gene. J was trimmed by 0 bases and V by 4 bases; bases with no gene match: 8. DNA for the CDR3: TGCGCCAGCAGCCCCCGGGCTAGCGGGAGTAGCACAGATACGCAGTATTTT. This encodes CASSPRASGSSTDTQYF. Full variable domain (missing parts from reference TRBV5-1 and TRBJ2-3): KAGVTQTPRYLIKTRGQQVTLSCSPISGHRSVSWYQQTPGQGLQFLFEYFSETQRNKGNFPGRFSGRQFSNSRSEMNVSTLELGDSALYLCASSPRASGSSTDTQYFGPGTRLTVL.

This rearrangement joins TRBV6-5 to TRBJ1-2; 8 bases match TRBD1. CDR3 size: 12 residues. Germline V CDR1 and CDR2: MNHEY, SVGAGI. Trimming cost V 6 bases and J 7 bases; bases outside gene matches: 4. As DNA, the CDR3 is TGTGCCAGCAGGGACAGGGTCCCTGGCTACACCTTC. It encodes CASRDRVPGYTF.